This T cell receptor (beta chain) was found in a study of T cell repertoires in cytomegalovirus infection. This clonotype occurred a few times. Germline values: CDR1 MNHNS, CDR2 SASEGT. The junction had 6 bases not matched to a gene; V was cut back by 3 bases and J by 0 bases. This CDR3 has 17 amino acids. MiXCR, run by TCRdb on the reads, gives a single entry per CDR3 protein. Of 200,000 to 250,000 distinct CDR3 sequences listed, 20% to 25% are singletons. The sequence came from a human donor in good health (CMV status not recorded). Some clones in this sample may be carry-over from other donors' samples. This chain links TRBV6-1 with TRBJ1-1, with TRBD1 identical over 11 bases. Sequences were obtained from CD8+ T cells from PBMCs. The CDR3 region is CASSDLRTGGMNTEAFF. The CDR3 bases are TGTGCCAGCAGTGACTTAAGGACAGGGGGCATGAACACTGAAGCTTTCTTT.